This entry features one TCR beta chain sequence. The data are from a study of blood T cell repertoires in COVID-19. In the original processing: Reference gene primer amplification gave nucleated cell count estimates. Libraries were prepared by immunoSEQ multiplex PCR; TCRdb keeps only in-frame clonotypes and omits some of them. That table is the source of V, J and clone size, and D and trimming were worked out from the DNA. The sample holds around 180,000 clones, roughly four fifths seen once. Participant-given clinical history determined each cohort assignment. This CDR3 contains 16 residues. The V segment lost 6 bases and the J segment 6 bases; nucleotides outside the gene matches: 13. Germline V gene sequence: CDR1 SGHRS, CDR2 YFSETQ.

The sequence was collected from a man in his forties or fifties who had recovered from COVID-19. Sequenced: PBMCs or T cells enriched from blood (not recorded which). The gene calls are TRBV5-1 and TRBJ2-1; TRBD1 matches at 9 bases. This chain's CDR3 is CASTTGGTGSFNEQFF. In DNA form, the CDR3 reads TGCGCCAGCACTACTGGAGGGACAGGGTCTTTCAATGAGCAGTTCTTC. Variable domain in full (rest from reference TRBV5-1 and TRBJ2-1): KAGVTQTPRYLIKTRGQQVTLSCSPISGHRSVSWYQQTPGQGLQFLFEYFSETQRNKGNFPGRFSGRQFSNSRSEMNVSTLELGDSALYLCASTTGGTGSFNEQFFGPGTRLTVL.